The T cell receptor (beta chain) described here comes from a study of T cells after yellow fever vaccination. In making TCR cDNA, 5'RACE template switching added a universal primer site and UMIs to it. Each CDR3 protein is one row after TCRdb ran MiXCR on the 5' RACE reads. This sample yields about 360,000 distinct CDR3 sequences, of which around 6.5% are seen a single time; 14% to 15% belongs to the top ten. V shed 0 bases, J shed 5 bases, and the junction held 8 bases outside the gene matches. The CDR3 consists of 16 residues. Per germline, CDR1 MNHEY and CDR2 SVGEGT. Study observations and caveats: A minor fraction of clonotypes spanned both CD4 and CD8 compartments. One caveat is that FACS-sorted repertoires could contain abundant clonotypes contaminating from the bulk population. Clones from primary vaccination mostly reappeared after the booster (approximately 95% CD4, approximately 91% CD8).

Details on this clonotype: Its antigen is unknown.

The TCR originated in a man in his thirties or forties who received the YFV17D yellow fever vaccine. The sequencing here drew on PBMCs, taken 5 days after the yellow fever booster vaccination. V is TRBV6-2 or TRBV6-3 and J is TRBJ2-5; TRBD2 agrees at 8 bases. The DNA of the CDR3 is TGTGCCAGCAGTTACTCGAGCGGGGGAGTCGGGGAGACCCAGTACTTC. This codes for CASSYSSGGVGETQYF.